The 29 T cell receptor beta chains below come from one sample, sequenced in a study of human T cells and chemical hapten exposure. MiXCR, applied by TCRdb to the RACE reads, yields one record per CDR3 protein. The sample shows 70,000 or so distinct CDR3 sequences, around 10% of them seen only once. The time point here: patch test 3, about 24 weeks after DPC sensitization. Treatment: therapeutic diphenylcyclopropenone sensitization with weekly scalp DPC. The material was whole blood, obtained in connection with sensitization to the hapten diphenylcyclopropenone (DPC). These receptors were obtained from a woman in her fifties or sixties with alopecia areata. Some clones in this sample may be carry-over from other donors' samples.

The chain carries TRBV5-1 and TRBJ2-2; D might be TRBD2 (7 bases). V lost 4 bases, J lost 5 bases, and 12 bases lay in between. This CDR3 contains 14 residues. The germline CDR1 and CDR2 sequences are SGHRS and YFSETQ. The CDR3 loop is CASSRGAETGELFF. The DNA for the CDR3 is TGCGCCAGCAGCCGGGGGGCCGAAACCGGGGAGCTGTTTTTT.

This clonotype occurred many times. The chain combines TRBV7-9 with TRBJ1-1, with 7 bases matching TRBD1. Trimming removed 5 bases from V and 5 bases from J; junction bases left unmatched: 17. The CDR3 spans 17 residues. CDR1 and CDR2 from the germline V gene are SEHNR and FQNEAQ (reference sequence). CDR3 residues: CASSPTPAAGGRTEAFF. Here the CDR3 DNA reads TGTGCCAGCAGCCCGACCCCGGCCGCAGGGGGACGGACTGAAGCTTTCTTT.

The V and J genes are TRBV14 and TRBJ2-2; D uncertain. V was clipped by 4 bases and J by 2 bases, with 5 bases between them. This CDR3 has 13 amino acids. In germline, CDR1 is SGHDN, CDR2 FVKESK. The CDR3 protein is CASSRFNTGELFF. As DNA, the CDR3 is TGTGCCAGCAGCCGCTTTAACACCGGGGAGCTGTTTTTT.

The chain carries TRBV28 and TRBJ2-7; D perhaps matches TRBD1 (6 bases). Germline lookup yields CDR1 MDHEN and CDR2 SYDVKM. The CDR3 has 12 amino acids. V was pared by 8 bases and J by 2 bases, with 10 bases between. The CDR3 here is CASQGGPYEQYF. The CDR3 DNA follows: TGTGCCAGCCAAGGGGGACCCTACGAGCAGTACTTC.

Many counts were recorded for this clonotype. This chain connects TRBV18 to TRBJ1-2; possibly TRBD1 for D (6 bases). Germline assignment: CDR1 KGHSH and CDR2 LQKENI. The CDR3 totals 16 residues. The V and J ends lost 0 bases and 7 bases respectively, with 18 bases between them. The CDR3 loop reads CASSPPNAGGAPGYTF. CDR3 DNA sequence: TGTGCCAGCTCACCACCGAACGCCGGGGGCGCACCTGGCTACACCTTC.

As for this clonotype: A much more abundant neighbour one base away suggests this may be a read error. This CDR3 is CSASVRGGLVTQYF. The CDR3 DNA reads TGCAGTGCTAGTGTGCGGGGGGGCTTGGTGACCCAGTACTTC. The chain has TRBV20-1 and TRBJ2-5; 9 bases align to TRBD2. The ends lost 3 bases at V and 7 bases at J; junction bases unmatched: 9. Looked up from germline, CDR1 is DFQATT and CDR2 is SNEGSKA (reference sequence). This CDR3 spans 14 amino acids.

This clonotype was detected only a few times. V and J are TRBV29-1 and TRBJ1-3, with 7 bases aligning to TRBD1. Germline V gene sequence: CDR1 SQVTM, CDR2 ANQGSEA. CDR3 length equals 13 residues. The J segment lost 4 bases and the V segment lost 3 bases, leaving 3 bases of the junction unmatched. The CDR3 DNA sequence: TGCAGCGTTGAGAACAGGGGCGGAAACACCATATATTTT. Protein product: CSVENRGGNTIYF.

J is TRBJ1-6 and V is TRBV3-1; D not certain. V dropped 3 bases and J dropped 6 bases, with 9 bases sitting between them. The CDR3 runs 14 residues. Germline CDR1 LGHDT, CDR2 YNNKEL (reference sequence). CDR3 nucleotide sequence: TGTGCCAGCAGCCAGAAAGGTAGTAATTCACCCCTCCACTTT. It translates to CASSQKGSNSPLHF.

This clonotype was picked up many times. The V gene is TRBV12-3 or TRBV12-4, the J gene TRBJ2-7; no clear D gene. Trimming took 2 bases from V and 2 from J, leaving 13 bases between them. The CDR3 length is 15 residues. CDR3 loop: CASSLYPGATYEQYF. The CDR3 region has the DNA TGTGCCAGCAGTTTATATCCGGGCGCCACCTACGAGCAGTACTTC.

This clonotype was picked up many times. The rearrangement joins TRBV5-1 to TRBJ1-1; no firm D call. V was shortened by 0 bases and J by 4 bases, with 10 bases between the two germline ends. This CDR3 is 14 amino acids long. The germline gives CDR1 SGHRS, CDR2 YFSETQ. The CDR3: CASSLGGRLTEAFF. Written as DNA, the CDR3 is TGCGCCAGCAGCTTGGGCGGCAGACTCACTGAAGCTTTCTTT.

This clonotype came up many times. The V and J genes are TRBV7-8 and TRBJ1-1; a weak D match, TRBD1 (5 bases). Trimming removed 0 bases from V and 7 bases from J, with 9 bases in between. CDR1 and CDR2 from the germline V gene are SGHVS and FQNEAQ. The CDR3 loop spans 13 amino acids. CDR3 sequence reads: CASSLARGREAFF. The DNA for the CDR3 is TGTGCCAGCAGCTTAGCTCGGGGCCGTGAAGCTTTCTTT.

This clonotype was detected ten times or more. Here the CDR3 reads CASSESGAETQYF. CDR3 in DNA: TGCGCCAGCAGTGAGTCAGGGGCCGAGACCCAGTACTTC. This rearrangement joins TRBV10-2 to TRBJ2-5, with D perhaps TRBD1 (5 bases). The V gene lost 0 bases and the J gene lost 5 bases, with 7 bases spanning the gap. The CDR3 extends over 13 amino acids. Germline CDR1 and CDR2: WSHSY and SAAADI.

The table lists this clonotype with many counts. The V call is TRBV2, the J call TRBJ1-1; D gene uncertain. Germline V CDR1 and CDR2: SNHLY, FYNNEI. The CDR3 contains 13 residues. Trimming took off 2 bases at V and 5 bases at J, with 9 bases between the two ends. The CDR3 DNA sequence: TGTGCCAGCAGTGAAACCGTATGGACTGAAGCTTTCTTT. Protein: CASSETVWTEAFF. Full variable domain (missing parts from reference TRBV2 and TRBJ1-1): EPEVTQTPSHQVTQMGQEVILRCVPISNHLYFYWYRQILGQKVEFLVSFYNNEISEKSEIFDDQFSVERPDGSNFTLKIRSTKLEDSAMYFCASSETVWTEAFFGQGTRLTVV.

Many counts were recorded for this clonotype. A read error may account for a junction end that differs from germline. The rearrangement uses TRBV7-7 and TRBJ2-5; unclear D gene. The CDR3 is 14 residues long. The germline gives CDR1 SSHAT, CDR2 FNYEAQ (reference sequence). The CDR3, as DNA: TGTGCTAGCAGCTTAGCCGGCAGCAAAGAGACCCAGTACTTC. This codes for CASSLAGSKETQYF.

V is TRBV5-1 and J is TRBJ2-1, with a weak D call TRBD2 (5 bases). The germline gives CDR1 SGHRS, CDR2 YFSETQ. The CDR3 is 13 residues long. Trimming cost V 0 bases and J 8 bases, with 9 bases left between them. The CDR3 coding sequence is TGCGCCAGCAGCTTGGACGGGATCGATGAGCAGTTCTTC. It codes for CASSLDGIDEQFF.

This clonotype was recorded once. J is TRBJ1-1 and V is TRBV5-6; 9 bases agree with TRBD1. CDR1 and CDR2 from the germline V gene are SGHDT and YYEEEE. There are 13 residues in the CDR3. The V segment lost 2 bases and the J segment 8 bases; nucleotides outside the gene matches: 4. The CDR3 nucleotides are TGTGCCAGCAGCTTAACTGGGACAGGGGAAGCTTTCTTT. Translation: CASSLTGTGEAFF.

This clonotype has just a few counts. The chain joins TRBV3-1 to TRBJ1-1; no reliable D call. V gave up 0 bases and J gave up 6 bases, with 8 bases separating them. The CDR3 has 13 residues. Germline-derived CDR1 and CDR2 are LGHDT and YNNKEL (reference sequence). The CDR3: CASSQEGISEAFF. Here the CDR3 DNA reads TGTGCCAGCAGCCAAGAGGGCATTTCTGAAGCTTTCTTT.

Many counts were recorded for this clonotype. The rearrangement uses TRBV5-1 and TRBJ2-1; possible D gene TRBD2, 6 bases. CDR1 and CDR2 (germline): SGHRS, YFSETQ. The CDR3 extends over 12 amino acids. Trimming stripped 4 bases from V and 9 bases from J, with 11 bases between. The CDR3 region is CASSPTRGEQFF. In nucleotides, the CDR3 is TGCGCCAGCAGCCCGACTAGAGGTGAGCAGTTCTTC.

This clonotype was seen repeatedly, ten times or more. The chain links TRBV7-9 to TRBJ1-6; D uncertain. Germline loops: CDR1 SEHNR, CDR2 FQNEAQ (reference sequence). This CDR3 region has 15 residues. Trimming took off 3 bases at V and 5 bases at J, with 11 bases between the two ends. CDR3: CASSLALADNSPLHF. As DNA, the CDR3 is TGTGCCAGCAGCTTGGCCTTGGCGGATAATTCACCCCTCCACTTT.

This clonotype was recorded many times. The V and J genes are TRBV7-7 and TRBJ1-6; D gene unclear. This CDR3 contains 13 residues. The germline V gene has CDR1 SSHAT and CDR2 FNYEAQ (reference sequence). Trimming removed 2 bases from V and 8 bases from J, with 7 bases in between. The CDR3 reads CASSLSSDSPLHF. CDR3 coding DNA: TGTGCCAGCAGCTTATCAAGCGATTCACCCCTCCACTTT.

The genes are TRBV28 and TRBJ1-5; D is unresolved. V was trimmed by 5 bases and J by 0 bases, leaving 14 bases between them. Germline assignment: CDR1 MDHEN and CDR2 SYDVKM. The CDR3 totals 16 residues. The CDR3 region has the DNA TGTGCCAGCAGTCGAGAAAGACGGTATAGCAATCAGCCCCAGCATTTT. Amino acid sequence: CASSRERRYSNQPQHF.

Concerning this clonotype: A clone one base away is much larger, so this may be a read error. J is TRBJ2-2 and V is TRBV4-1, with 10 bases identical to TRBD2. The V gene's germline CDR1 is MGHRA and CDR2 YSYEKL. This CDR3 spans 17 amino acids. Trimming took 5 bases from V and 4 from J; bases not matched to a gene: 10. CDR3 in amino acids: CASSNPHLAGATGELFF. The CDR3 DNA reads TGCGCCAGCAGCAACCCCCACCTAGCGGGGGCCACCGGGGAGCTGTTTTTT.

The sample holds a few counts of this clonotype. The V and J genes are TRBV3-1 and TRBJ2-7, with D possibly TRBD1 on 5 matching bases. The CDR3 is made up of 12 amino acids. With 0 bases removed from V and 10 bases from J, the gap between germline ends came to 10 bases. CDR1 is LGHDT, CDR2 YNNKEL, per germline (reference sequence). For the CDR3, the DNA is TGTGCCAGCAGCCAAGACAGGGTTGGTCAGTACTTC. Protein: CASSQDRVGQYF.

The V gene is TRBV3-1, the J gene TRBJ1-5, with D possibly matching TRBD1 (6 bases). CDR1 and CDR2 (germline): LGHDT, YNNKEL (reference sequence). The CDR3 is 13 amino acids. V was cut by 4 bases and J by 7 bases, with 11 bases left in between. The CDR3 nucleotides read TGTGCCAGCAGCCCAGAGGGGGTACAGCCCCAGCATTTT. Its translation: CASSPEGVQPQHF.

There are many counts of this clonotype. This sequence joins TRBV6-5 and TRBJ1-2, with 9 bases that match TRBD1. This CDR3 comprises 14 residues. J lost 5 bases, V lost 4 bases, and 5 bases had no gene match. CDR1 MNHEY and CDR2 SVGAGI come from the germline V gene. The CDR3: CASSLDRGGYGYTF. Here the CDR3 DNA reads TGTGCCAGCAGTTTGGACAGGGGAGGGTATGGCTACACCTTC.

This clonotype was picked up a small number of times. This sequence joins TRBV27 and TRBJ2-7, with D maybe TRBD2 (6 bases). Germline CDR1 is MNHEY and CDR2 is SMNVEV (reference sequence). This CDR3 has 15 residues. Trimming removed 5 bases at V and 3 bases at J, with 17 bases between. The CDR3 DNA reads TGTGCCAGCAGTCTCCGGGGGAGTACCATCTACGAGCAGTACTTC. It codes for CASSLRGSTIYEQYF.

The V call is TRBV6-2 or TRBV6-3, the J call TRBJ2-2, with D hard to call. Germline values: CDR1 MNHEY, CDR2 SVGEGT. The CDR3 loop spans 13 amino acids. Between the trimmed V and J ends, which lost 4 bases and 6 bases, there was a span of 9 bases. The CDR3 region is CASSLPLAGELFF. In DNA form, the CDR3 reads TGTGCCAGCAGTTTGCCCTTGGCCGGGGAGCTGTTTTTT.

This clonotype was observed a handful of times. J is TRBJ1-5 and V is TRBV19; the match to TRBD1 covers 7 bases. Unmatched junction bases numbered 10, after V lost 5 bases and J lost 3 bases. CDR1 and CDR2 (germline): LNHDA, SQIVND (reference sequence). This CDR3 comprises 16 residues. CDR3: CASSPTRGSNNQPQHF. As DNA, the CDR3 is TGTGCCAGTAGTCCCACCAGGGGGTCCAACAATCAGCCCCAGCATTTT.

The CDR3 bases are TGTGCCAGCAGCGCACCAGGGGGCATATCTGGGGCCAACGTCCTGACTTTC. It codes for CASSAPGGISGANVLTF. The chain recombines TRBV7-9 with TRBJ2-6, with 8 bases fitting TRBD1. Germline-derived CDR1 and CDR2 are SEHNR and FQNEAQ (reference sequence). V lost 5 bases, J lost 1 base, and 7 bases stayed unmatched. The CDR3 consists of 17 residues.